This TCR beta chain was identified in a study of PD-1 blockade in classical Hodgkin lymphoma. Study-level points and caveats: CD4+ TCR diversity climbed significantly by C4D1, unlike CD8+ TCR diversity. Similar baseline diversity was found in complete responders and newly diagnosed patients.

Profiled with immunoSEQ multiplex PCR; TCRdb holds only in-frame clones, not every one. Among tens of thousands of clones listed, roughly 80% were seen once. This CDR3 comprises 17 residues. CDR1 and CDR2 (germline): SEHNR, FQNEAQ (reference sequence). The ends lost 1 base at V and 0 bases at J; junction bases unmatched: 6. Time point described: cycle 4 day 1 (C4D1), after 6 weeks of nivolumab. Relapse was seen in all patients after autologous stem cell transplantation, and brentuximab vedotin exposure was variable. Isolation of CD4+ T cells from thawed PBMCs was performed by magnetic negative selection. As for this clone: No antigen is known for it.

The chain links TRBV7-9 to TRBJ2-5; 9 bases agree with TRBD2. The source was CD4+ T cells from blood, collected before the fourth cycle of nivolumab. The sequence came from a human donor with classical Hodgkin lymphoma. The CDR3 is CASSLGVSGGNQETQYF. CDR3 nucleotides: TGTGCCAGCAGCTTAGGGGTTAGCGGGGGCAACCAAGAGACCCAGTACTTC.